The 14 T cell receptor beta chains given below trace back to one sample, sequenced in a study of T cell repertoires in aging, cancer and after chemotherapy. Amplification of TCR beta used genomic DNA extracted from peripheral blood. TRB rearrangements spanning V, D and J were amplified using mixed TRB-A/B primers. In TCRdb, the multiplex PCR reads were re-called with MiXCR into one record per CDR3 protein. The table lists about 10,000 distinct CDR3 sequences, around 44% of them singletons. The sequencing sample was made of blood. Receptors originate from a human donor in good health.

The genes are TRBV20-1 and TRBJ2-3; the D call may be TRBD1 or TRBD2 (6 bases each). V was cut by 3 bases and J by 1 base, with 20 bases left in between. Germline V gene sequence: CDR1 DFQATT, CDR2 SNEGSKA (reference sequence). CDR3 length equals 17 residues. CDR3 region: CSARDVGGTFGTDTQYF. CDR3 nucleotides: TGCAGTGCTAGGGACGTAGGGGGGACATTCGGCACAGATACGCAGTATTTT.

V gene TRBV5-6 combines with J gene TRBJ2-1; 8 bases line up with TRBD2. V trimming: 4 bases; J trimming: 12 bases; junction bases outside the gene matches: 18. The germline gives CDR1 SGHDT, CDR2 YYEEEE. This CDR3 region has 16 residues. The chain's CDR3 is CASSAFRTSLHFGQFF. The CDR3 DNA reads TGTGCCAGCAGCGCCTTCAGGACTAGCCTGCATTTTGGGCAGTTCTTC.

This clonotype has more than one count but fewer than ten. The chain is built from TRBV6-4 and TRBJ2-7; D is undetermined. The CDR3 extends over 10 amino acids. The V and J ends lost 7 bases and 12 bases respectively, with 13 bases between them. Germline CDR1 MRHNA, CDR2 SNTAGT. The CDR3 sequence is CASIRPSRYV. In DNA, the CDR3 is TGTGCCAGCATTAGACCCAGCCGGTACGTC.

This clonotype was observed a few times. V and J are TRBV6-1 and TRBJ2-1; the D gene is possibly TRBD2 (5 bases). The CDR3 spans 14 residues. Germline values: CDR1 MNHNS, CDR2 SASEGT. V was shortened by 7 bases and J by 4 bases, with 14 bases between the two germline ends. The CDR3 loop reads CASIAVGSYNEQFF. The CDR3 coding sequence is TGTGCCAGCATCGCAGTTGGGAGTTACAATGAGCAGTTCTTC.

The chain has TRBV5-5 and TRBJ1-2; the match to TRBD1 covers 7 bases. The V and J ends lost 4 bases and 10 bases, in that order; junction bases with no gene match: 13. Germline V gene data show CDR1 as SGHKS and CDR2 as YYEKEE (reference sequence). The CDR3 runs to 14 residues. For the CDR3, the DNA is TGTGCCAGCAGCCGGGGGGGGACAGTTATCGCCTACACCTTC. Translation gives CASSRGGTVIAYTF. Full variable domain (missing parts from reference TRBV5-5 and TRBJ1-2): DAGVTQSPTHLIKTRGQQVTLRCSPISGHKSVSWYQQVLGQGPQFIFQYYEKEERGRGNFPDRFSARQFPNYSSELNVNALLLGDSALYLCASSRGGTVIAYTFGSGTRLTVV.

The table lists this clonotype with a few counts. This chain connects TRBV6-5 to TRBJ2-1; maybe TRBD1 (6 bases). The V gene lost 0 bases and the J gene lost 4 bases, with 10 bases spanning the gap. Germline V gene data show CDR1 as MNHEY and CDR2 as SVGAGI. CDR3 length: 15 residues. CDR3: CASSYSPGAYNEQFF. In DNA form, the CDR3 reads TGTGCCAGCAGTTACTCGCCAGGGGCGTACAATGAGCAGTTCTTC.

The chain carries TRBV4-1 and TRBJ1-2, with D hard to call. The CDR3 has 15 amino acids. Trimming took 1 base from V and 3 from J, leaving 12 bases between them. The germline CDR1 and CDR2 sequences are MGHRA and YSYEKL. CDR3 nucleotide sequence: TGCGCCAGCAGCCAAGCAGCAGGTCCCCACTATGGCTACACCTTC. Amino acid sequence: CASSQAAGPHYGYTF.

In this sample, this clonotype turned up a few times. The chain joins TRBV30 to TRBJ1-1; no clear D. Germline CDR1 and CDR2: GTSNPN and SVGIG (reference sequence). The V end lost 3 bases, the J end lost 2 bases, and 7 bases lay between the germline ends. The CDR3 contains 12 residues. The CDR3 nucleotides read TGTGCCTGGAGCTGGGGAAACACTGAAGCTTTCTTT. Its translation is CAWSWGNTEAFF.

As for this clonotype: This clone may be a read error of a much larger clone one base away. This sequence joins TRBV29-1 and TRBJ1-2; D is ambiguous. The germline V gene has CDR1 SQVTM and CDR2 ANQGSEA. The germline V and J ends were trimmed by 4 bases and 5 bases, with 5 bases remaining between them. The CDR3 runs to 10 residues. CDR3 nucleotide sequence: TGCAGCGTTGTCACGTATGGCTACACCTTC. It translates to CSVVTYGYTF.

The V gene is TRBV7-6, the J gene TRBJ2-3; 11 bases fit TRBD2. V shed 4 bases, J shed 8 bases, and the junction held 8 bases outside the gene matches. The CDR3 sequence is 15 residues long. CDR1 and CDR2 (germline): SGHVS, FNYEAQ. CDR3 protein: CASSSSSGGHGTQYF. The DNA of the CDR3 is TGTGCCAGCAGCTCCTCTAGCGGGGGGCACGGTACGCAGTATTTT.

The table lists this clonotype with a few counts. The chain is built from TRBV4-2 and TRBJ2-6, with D possibly being TRBD1 (5 bases). The CDR3 totals 16 residues. The germline gives CDR1 LGHNA, CDR2 YNFKEQ. V lost 0 bases and J lost 1, with 7 bases in between. DNA for the CDR3: TGTGCCAGCAGCCAAGAAGGGGCGTCTGGGGCCAACGTCCTGACTTTC. This translates into CASSQEGASGANVLTF.

The chain carries TRBV7-2 and TRBJ1-5; 7 nucleotides match TRBD1. V was pared by 7 bases and J by 2 bases, with 8 bases of the junction left unmatched. This CDR3 contains 15 residues. Germline V lookup: CDR1 SGHTA, CDR2 FQGNSA. This chain's CDR3 is CASIVPGQCNQPQHF. The CDR3 region has the DNA TGTGCCAGCATCGTACCGGGACAGTGCAATCAGCCCCAGCATTTT.

The chain is built from TRBV11-2 and TRBJ2-2, with TRBD1 identical over 7 bases. The CDR3 runs to 17 residues. Germline lookup yields CDR1 SGHAT and CDR2 FQNNGV. J lost 9 bases, V lost 0 bases, and 13 bases had no gene match. The CDR3 here is CASSLDPTDRVGRELFF. The CDR3 bases are TGTGCCAGCAGCTTAGATCCTACCGACAGGGTAGGACGGGAGCTGTTTTTT.

Turning to this clonotype: Compared with germline, one end of the junction differs, possibly owing to a read error. CDR3 loop: CNARDREAFF. The CDR3 nucleotides are TGCAATGCTAGAGACAGGGAAGCTTTCTTT. The V call is TRBV20-1, the J call TRBJ1-1; perhaps TRBD1 as D (6 bases). The CDR3 is 10 amino acids. The germline CDR1 and CDR2 sequences are DFQATT and SNEGSKA (reference sequence).